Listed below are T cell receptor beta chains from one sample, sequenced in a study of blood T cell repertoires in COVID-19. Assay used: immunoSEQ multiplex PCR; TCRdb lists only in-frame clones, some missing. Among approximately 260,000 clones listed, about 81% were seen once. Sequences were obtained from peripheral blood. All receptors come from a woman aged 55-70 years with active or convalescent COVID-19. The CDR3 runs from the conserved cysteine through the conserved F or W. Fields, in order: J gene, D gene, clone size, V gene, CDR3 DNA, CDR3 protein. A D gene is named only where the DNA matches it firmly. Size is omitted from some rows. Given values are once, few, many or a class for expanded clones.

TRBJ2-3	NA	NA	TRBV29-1	TGCAGCGTTGATGGGGGGAGTGGCACAGATACGCAGTATTTT	CSVDGGSGTDTQYF
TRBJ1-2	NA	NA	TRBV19	TGTGCCAGTAGTACGACGGGGGGGCCCGCGGGAGATGGCTACACCTTC	CASSTTGGPAGDGYTF
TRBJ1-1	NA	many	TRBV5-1	TGCGCCAGCAGCATAGAGGGATCTGAAGCTTTCTTT	CASSIEGSEAFF
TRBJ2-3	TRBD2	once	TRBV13	TGTGCCAGCGGGACTAGCGGGGGCCCCACAGATACGCAGTATTTT	CASGTSGGPTDTQYF
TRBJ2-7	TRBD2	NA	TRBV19	TGTGCCAGTAGTATTAAGCGGGGGGGCTTCTACGAGCAGTACTTC	CASSIKRGGFYEQYF
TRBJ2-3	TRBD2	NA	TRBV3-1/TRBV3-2	TGTGCCAGCAGCCCTAGCGGTGTCGGGGTGTATACGCAGTATTTT	CASSPSGVGVYTQYF
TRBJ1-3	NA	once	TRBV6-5	TGTGCCAGCGGGAGGGAGCGCGGAAACACCATATATTTT	CASGRERGNTIYF
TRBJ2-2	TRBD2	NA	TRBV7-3	TGTGCCAGCAGCAAAACGGGAGGTTTGGTCACCGGGGAGCTGTTTTTT	CASSKTGGLVTGELFF
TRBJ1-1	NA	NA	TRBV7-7	TGTGCTAGCAGCTTACTACTAGGATCTGAAGCTTTCTTT	CASSLLLGSEAFF
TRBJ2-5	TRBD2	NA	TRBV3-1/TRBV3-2	TGTGCCAGCAGGGGGTCTAGCGGGGGGGCCCGAGAGACCCAGTACTTC	CASRGSSGGARETQYF
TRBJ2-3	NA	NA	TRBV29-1	TGCAGCGTTGAAAGCAGGTACACAGATACGCAGTATTTT	CSVESRYTDTQYF
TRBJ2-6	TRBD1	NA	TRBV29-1	TGCAGCGTTGGAGACAGGGCTGGGGCCAACGTCCTGACTTTC	CSVGDRAGANVLTF
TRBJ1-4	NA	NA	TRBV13	TGTGCCAGCAGCTTAGCCGGCGGTTATGAAAAACTGTTTTTT	CASSLAGGYEKLFF
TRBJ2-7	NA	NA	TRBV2	TGTGCCAGCAGTTCCAGCGGTCGCTCCTACGAGCAGTACTTC	CASSSSGRSYEQYF
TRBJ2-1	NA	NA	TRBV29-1	TGCAGCGCTCCCGGTCTAAATGAGCAGTTCTTC	CSAPGLNEQFF
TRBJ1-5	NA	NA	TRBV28	TGTGCCAGCAGTTTATGGGGGAGGGAACAGCCCCAGCATTTT	CASSLWGREQPQHF
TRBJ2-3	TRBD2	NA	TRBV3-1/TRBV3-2	TGTGCCAGCAGCCATCGGGAAAGCGGGGGGGCAGATACGCAGTATTTT	CASSHRESGGADTQYF
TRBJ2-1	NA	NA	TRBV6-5	TGTGCCAGCAGTTACTCATACTATGAGTTGCAGCAGTTCTTC	CASSYSYYELQQFF
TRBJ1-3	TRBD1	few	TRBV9	TGTGCCAGCAGCAATCCGGGACAGGCCCTTCTTGGCTCTGGAAACACCATATATTTT	CASSNPGQALLGSGNTIYF
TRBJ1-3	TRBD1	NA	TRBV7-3	TGTGCCAGCAGCACCTCCGGGACAGCTGGAAACACCATATATTTT	CASSTSGTAGNTIYF
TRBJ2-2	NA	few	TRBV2	TGTGCCAGCAGTGAAGCCCCCACAGGGTATAACGGGGGGACCGGGGAGCTGTTTTTT	CASSEAPTGYNGGTGELFF
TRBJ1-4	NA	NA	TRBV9	TGTGCCAGCAGCCCTGGTCCCAGGGGTGAAAAACTGTTTTTT	CASSPGPRGEKLFF
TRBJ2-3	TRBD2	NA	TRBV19	TGTGCCAGTACCGCTAGCGGGGGGTCAGATACGCAGTATTTT	CASTASGGSDTQYF